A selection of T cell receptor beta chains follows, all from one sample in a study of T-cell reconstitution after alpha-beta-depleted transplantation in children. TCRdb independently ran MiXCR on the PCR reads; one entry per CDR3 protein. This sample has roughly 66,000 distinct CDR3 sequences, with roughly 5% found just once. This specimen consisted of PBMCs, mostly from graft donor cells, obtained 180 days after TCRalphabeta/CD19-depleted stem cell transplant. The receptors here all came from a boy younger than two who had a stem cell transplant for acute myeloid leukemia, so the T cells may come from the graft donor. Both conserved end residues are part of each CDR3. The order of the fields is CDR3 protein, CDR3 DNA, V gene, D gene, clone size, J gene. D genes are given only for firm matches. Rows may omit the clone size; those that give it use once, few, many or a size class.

CDR3: CASSPSWEANTGELFF; DNA: TGCGCCAGCAGCCCGTCTTGGGAAGCGAACACCGGGGAGCTGTTTTTT; V: TRBV5-1; D: .; size: many; J: TRBJ2-2
CDR3: CASSLFGRNQPQHF; DNA: TGTGCCAGCAGTTTATTTGGCAGAAATCAGCCCCAGCATTTT; V: TRBV28; D: .; size: many; J: TRBJ1-5
CDR3: CASSIRGNQPQHF; DNA: TGTGCCAGTAGTATAAGAGGAAATCAGCCCCAGCATTTT; V: TRBV19; D: .; size: many; J: TRBJ1-5
CDR3: CASSLRISTNEKLFF; DNA: TGCGCCAGCAGCTTGCGGATTTCAACTAATGAAAAACTGTTTTTT; V: TRBV5-1; D: .; size: many; J: TRBJ1-4
CDR3: CASNPGQGATWAFF; DNA: TGTGCCAGCAACCCCGGACAGGGGGCTACCTGGGCTTTCTTT; V: TRBV7-9; D: TRBD1; size: many; J: TRBJ1-1
CDR3: CASRTGTGSYNEQFF; DNA: TGTGCCAGCAGAACCGGGACAGGGTCCTACAATGAGCAGTTCTTC; V: TRBV7-9; D: TRBD1; size: many; J: TRBJ2-1
CDR3: CASSYGVWSSGNTIYF; DNA: TGTGCCAGCAGTTACGGGGTTTGGAGCTCTGGAAACACCATATATTTT; V: TRBV6-5; D: .; size: many; J: TRBJ1-3
CDR3: CASSLSGGQETQYF; DNA: TGCGCCAGCAGCTTGTCCGGGGGCCAAGAGACCCAGTACTTC; V: TRBV5-1; D: .; size: many; J: TRBJ2-5
CDR3: CASSQDWEDSPLHF; DNA: TGCGCCAGCAGCCAAGATTGGGAGGATTCACCCCTCCACTTT; V: TRBV4-3; D: .; size: many; J: TRBJ1-6
CDR3: CASSIIGQGETQYF; DNA: TGTGCCAGCAGTATAATAGGACAGGGAGAGACCCAGTACTTC; V: TRBV12-3/TRBV12-4; D: TRBD1; size: many; J: TRBJ2-5
CDR3: CAWSANNGGQPQHF; DNA: TGTGCCTGGAGTGCCAACAACGGGGGCCAGCCCCAGCATTTT; V: TRBV30; D: .; size: many; J: TRBJ1-5
CDR3: CASSPTGGWYGYTF; DNA: TGTGCCAGCAGCCCGACAGGGGGCTGGTATGGCTACACCTTC; V: TRBV7-2; D: TRBD1; size: many; J: TRBJ1-2
CDR3: CASSPGWGTGYTF; DNA: TGTGCCAGCAGCCCGGGTTGGGGAACTGGCTACACCTTC; V: TRBV6-1; D: .; size: many; J: TRBJ1-2
CDR3: CSVEEVQNTEAFF; DNA: TGCAGCGTTGAAGAGGTACAGAACACTGAAGCTTTCTTT; V: TRBV29-1; D: .; size: many; J: TRBJ1-1
CDR3: CASSGLNTGELFF; DNA: TGCGCCAGCAGTGGTCTGAACACCGGGGAGCTGTTTTTT; V: TRBV10-2; D: .; size: .; J: TRBJ2-2
CDR3: CSAVRTGVFNGYTF; DNA: TGCAGTGCTGTTCGGACAGGGGTTTTTAATGGCTACACCTTC; V: TRBV20-1; D: TRBD1; size: many; J: TRBJ1-2
CDR3: CASSPASRGTETQYF; DNA: TGTGCCAGCAGCCCCGCCTCGCGGGGCACAGAGACCCAGTACTTC; V: TRBV7-2; D: .; size: many; J: TRBJ2-5
CDR3: CASSPGDGPSSYNEQFF; DNA: TGTGCCAGCAGTCCTGGGGACGGTCCGAGCTCCTACAATGAGCAGTTCTTC; V: TRBV27; D: .; size: many; J: TRBJ2-1
CDR3: CASSQRLVDTDTQYF; DNA: TGCGCCAGCAGCCAGCGCCTGGTTGACACAGATACGCAGTATTTT; V: TRBV4-1; D: .; size: many; J: TRBJ2-3
CDR3: CSASTRLNEKLFF; DNA: TGCAGTGCTAGTACCAGGCTGAATGAAAAACTGTTTTTT; V: TRBV20-1; D: .; size: many; J: TRBJ1-4
CDR3: CATWDRYSSFF; DNA: TGCGCCACCTGGGACAGGTATTCTTCTTTCTTT; V: TRBV10-2; D: TRBD1; size: few; J: TRBJ1-1